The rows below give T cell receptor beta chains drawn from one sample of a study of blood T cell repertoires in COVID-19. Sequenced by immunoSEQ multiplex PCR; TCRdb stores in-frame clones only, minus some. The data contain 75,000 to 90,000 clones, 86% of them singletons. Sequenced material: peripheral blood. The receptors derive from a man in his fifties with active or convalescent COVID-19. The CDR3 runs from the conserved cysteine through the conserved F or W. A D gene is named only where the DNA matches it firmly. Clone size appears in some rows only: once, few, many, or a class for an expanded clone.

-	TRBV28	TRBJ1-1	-	CASRGGSLNTEAFF	TGTGCCAGCAGAGGGGGTTCATTGAACACTGAAGCTTTCTTT
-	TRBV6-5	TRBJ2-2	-	CASSYSGGNTGELFF	TGTGCCAGCAGTTACTCAGGGGGGAACACCGGGGAGCTGTTTTTT
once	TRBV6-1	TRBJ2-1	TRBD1	CASSGGDRTASYNEQFF	TGTGCCAGCAGTGGGGGGGACAGGACTGCCTCCTACAATGAGCAGTTCTTC
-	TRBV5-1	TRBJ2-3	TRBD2	CASSAASGGRGDTQYF	TGCGCCAGCAGCGCGGCTAGCGGGGGCCGGGGAGATACGCAGTATTTT
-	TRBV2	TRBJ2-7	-	CASSQVNYEQYF	TGTGCCAGCAGTCAGGTCAACTACGAGCAGTACTTC
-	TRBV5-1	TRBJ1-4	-	CASSRQAATNEKLFF	TGCGCCAGCAGCAGGCAGGCCGCAACTAATGAAAAACTGTTTTTT
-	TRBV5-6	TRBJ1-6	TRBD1	CASSLGDSNSPLHF	TGTGCCAGCAGCCTGGGGGACAGCAATTCACCCCTCCACTTT
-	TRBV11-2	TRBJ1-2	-	CASSLDRGGTDRKGF	TGTGCCAGCAGCTTAGATCGGGGGGGGACGGACCGGAAGGGCTTC
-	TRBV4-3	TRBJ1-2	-	CASSQGHANYGYTF	TGCGCCAGCAGCCAGGGACACGCTAACTATGGCTACACCTTC
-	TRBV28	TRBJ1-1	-	CASSPSAGAKNTEAFF	TGTGCCAGCAGTCCCTCGGCGGGGGCAAAGAACACTGAAGCTTTCTTT
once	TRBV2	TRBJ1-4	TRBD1	CASLDRGVTNEKLFF	TGTGCCAGCCTTGACAGGGGGGTGACTAATGAAAAACTGTTTTTT
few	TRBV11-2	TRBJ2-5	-	CASSFGRGQETQYF	TGTGCCAGCAGCTTCGGTCGGGGGCAAGAGACCCAGTACTTC
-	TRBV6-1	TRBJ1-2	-	CASSDGGYTF	TGTGCCAGCAGTGACGGTGGCTACACCTTC
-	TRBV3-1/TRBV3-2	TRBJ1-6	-	CASSQTGGMDNSPLHF	TGTGCCAGCAGCCAGACGGGCGGGATGGATAATTCACCCCTCCACTTT
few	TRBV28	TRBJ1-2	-	CASSLAIRQLSYGYTF	TGTGCCAGCAGTTTGGCGATCAGACAGTTATCCTATGGCTACACCTTC
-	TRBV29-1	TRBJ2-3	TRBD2	CSVTSGGGTDTQYF	TGCAGCGTGACTAGCGGGGGGGGCACAGATACGCAGTATTTT
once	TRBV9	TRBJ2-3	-	CASSVDQNTDTQYF	TGTGCCAGCAGCGTAGATCAGAACACAGATACGCAGTATTTT
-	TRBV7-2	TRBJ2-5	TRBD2	CASSRGVQETQYF	TGTGCCAGCAGCCGGGGGGTTCAAGAGACCCAGTACTTC
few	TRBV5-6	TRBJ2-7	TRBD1	CASSTRDSSYEQYF	TGTGCCAGCAGCACCCGGGACAGCTCCTACGAGCAGTACTTC
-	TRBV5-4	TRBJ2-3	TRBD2	CASSSDTIAGGHTDTQYF	TGTGCCAGCAGCTCGGATACGATAGCGGGGGGCCACACAGATACGCAGTATTTT
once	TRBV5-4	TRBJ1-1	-	CASSRQDMNTEAFF	TGTGCCAGCAGCCGTCAAGACATGAACACTGAAGCTTTCTTT
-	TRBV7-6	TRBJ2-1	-	CASSLGQGGYNEQFF	TGTGCCAGCAGCTTAGGGCAGGGAGGTTACAATGAGCAGTTCTTC
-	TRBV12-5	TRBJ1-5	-	CASGLETGSNQPQHF	TGTGCTAGTGGTTTGGAGACTGGGAGCAATCAGCCCCAGCATTTT
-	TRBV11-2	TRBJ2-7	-	CASSLVGQGKYEQYF	TGTGCCAGCAGCTTAGTTGGCCAGGGGAAGTACGAGCAGTACTTC
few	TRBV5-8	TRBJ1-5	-	CASSTGSGNQPQHF	TGTGCCAGCAGTACAGGGTCTGGCAATCAGCCCCAGCATTTT
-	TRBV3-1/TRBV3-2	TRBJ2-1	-	CASSQEQGREQFF	TGTGCCAGCAGCCAAGAACAGGGACGCGAGCAGTTCTTC
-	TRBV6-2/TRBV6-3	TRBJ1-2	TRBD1	CASSDRVRGYTF	TGTGCCAGCAGCGACAGGGTACGGGGCTACACCTTC
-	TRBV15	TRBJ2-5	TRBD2	CATSLTTSGGAGTQYF	TGTGCCACCAGCCTAACGACTAGCGGGGGGGCTGGGACCCAGTACTTC
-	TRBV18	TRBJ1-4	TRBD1	CASSPQTGGEKLFF	TGTGCCAGCTCACCACAGACAGGGGGTGAAAAACTGTTTTTT
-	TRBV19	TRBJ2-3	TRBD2	CASNAGGLNTQYF	TGTGCCAGTAATGCGGGGGGGCTAAATACGCAGTATTTT
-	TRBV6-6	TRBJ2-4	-	CASSQDIAKNIQYF	TGTGCCAGCTCTCAGGACATAGCCAAAAACATTCAGTACTTC
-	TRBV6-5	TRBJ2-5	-	CASSYTSGWETQYF	TGTGCCAGCAGTTACACGAGCGGCTGGGAGACCCAGTACTTC
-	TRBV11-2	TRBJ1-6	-	CASSPWRDSPLHF	TGTGCCAGCAGCCCTTGGAGGGATTCACCCCTCCACTTT
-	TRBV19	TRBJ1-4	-	CASTGRINEKLFF	TGTGCCAGTACGGGGAGGATTAATGAAAAACTGTTTTTT
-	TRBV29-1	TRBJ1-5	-	CSVLDDSALNNQPQHF	TGCAGCGTTTTGGACGACAGCGCACTTAACAATCAGCCCCAGCATTTT
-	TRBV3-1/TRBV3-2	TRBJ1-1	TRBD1	CASSQQGANTEAFF	TGTGCCAGCAGCCAACAGGGGGCGAACACTGAAGCTTTCTTT
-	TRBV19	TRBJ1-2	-	CASSTGQPETDYTF	TGTGCCAGTAGTACAGGCCAGCCAGAAACTGACTACACCTTC
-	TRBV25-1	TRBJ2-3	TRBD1	CASSDGTGVWGATDTQYF	TGTGCCAGCAGTGACGGGACAGGGGTTTGGGGGGCGACAGATACGCAGTATTTT
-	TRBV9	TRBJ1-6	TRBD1	CASSVGAGDRYNSPLHF	TGTGCCAGCAGCGTAGGGGCAGGGGACAGATATAATTCACCCCTCCACTTT
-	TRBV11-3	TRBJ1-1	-	CASSPGGTEAFF	TGTGCCAGCAGCCCCGGGGGCACTGAAGCTTTCTTT
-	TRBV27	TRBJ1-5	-	CASSLQGANQPQHF	TGTGCCAGCAGTTTACAGGGTGCGAATCAGCCCCAGCATTTT
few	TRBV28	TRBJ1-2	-	CASSLGHGYTF	TGTGCCAGCAGTTTGGGGCACGGCTACACCTTC
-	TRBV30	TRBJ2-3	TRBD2	CAWSKGFILAGTDTQYF	TGTGCCTGGAGTAAGGGGTTCATACTAGCGGGCACAGATACGCAGTATTTT
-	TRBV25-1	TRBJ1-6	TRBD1	CASSEFRTGPSALHF	TGTGCCAGCAGTGAATTCAGGACAGGGCCTTCGGCCCTCCACTTT
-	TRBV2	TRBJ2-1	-	CASSEEGGQREQFF	TGTGCCAGCAGTGAAGAGGGGGGGCAGAGGGAGCAGTTCTTC
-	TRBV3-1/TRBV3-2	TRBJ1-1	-	CASSQSRVAEAFF	TGTGCCAGCAGCCAGTCCAGGGTTGCTGAAGCTTTCTTT
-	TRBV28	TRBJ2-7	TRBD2	CASSFRGGPYEQYF	TGTGCCAGCAGTTTTCGGGGGGGCCCGTACGAGCAGTACTTC
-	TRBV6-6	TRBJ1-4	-	CASSSLEKLFF	TGTGCCAGCAGTTCACTGGAAAAACTGTTTTTT
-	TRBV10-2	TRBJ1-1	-	CASSEDSLYTEAFF	TGCGCCAGCAGTGAGGACAGTTTATACACTGAAGCTTTCTTT
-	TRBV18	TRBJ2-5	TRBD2	CASSPRTSGSIQETQYF	TGTGCCAGCTCACCTCGGACTAGCGGGTCCATACAAGAGACCCAGTACTTC
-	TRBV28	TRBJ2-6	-	CASSLVASFSGANVLTF	TGTGCCAGCAGTTTAGTGGCCAGTTTCTCTGGGGCCAACGTCCTGACTTTC
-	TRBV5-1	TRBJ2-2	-	CASSSNPIGDGELFF	TGCGCCAGCAGCTCCAACCCAATCGGGGACGGGGAGCTGTTTTTT
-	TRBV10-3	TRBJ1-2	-	CAISDRAGYGYTF	TGTGCCATCAGTGACAGGGCTGGCTATGGCTACACCTTC